The TCR beta chain under discussion was sequenced for a study of T cells in Graves' hyperthyroidism and ophthalmopathy (dated by TCRdb to the late 2010s). For the study in its entirety: To identify TCR V-J signatures that set the groups apart, the researchers used a discovery cohort of more than 95 patients, made up of roughly 40 with Graves' ophthalmopathy and some 55 with stable Graves' hyperthyroidism. Whether ophthalmopathy could be predicted prospectively was tested in an independent validation cohort made up of some 20 hyperthyroidism patients plus 17 patients who later progressed to ophthalmopathy. For training and testing, the 80 to 100 patients in the discovery cohort were randomly divided in a 7:3 ratio. Thyroid tissue and blood T-cell repertoires from roughly 6 Graves' hyperthyroidism patients were also compared in the study. After blood sampling, hyperthyroidism patients were treated with methimazole at a starting dose of 30 mg daily, and ophthalmopathy patients were treated with high-dose intravenous methylprednisolone. TCR Vbeta CDR3 sequencing of roughly 140 peripheral blood samples (roughly 43 ophthalmopathy, 75 or so hyperthyroidism and some 17 progressor patients) is reported in the paper. Points the paper makes about the study in general: Ophthalmopathy was separated from stable hyperthyroidism by a 13 V-J signature model, with about 88% sensitivity and just over 81% specificity obtained in cross-validation and 80%/75% obtained in testing. Sample size was not statistically predetermined, and investigators were not blinded to group allocation. During validation, the model predicted progression to ophthalmopathy a median of approximately 7 months ahead of onset, with around 71% sensitivity and 72% to 80% specificity. Most expanded thyroid clonotypes (frequency above 0.001) were also detected in blood, suggesting blood repertoires may reflect thyroid immune responses.

Stable Graves' hyperthyroidism was defined as no progression to ophthalmopathy during 18 months of follow-up. Hyperthyroidism patients were newly diagnosed, had a disease duration of under 2 months, and were aged 18 to 65 years. Exclusion was applied to patients with uncontrolled infections, other autoimmune diseases, pregnancy or lactation. Diagnoses were established on the basis of clinical symptoms, serum thyroxine and TRAb, thyroid ultrasound, and orbital computed tomography. Trizol reagent was used to extract total RNA, and RNA quality was then checked on an Agilent 2100 Bioanalyzer. Note on this clonotype: The target of this receptor is not known. No base-level quality is on record; no much larger clone is a single base apart.

TCR beta CDR3 regions were amplified from RNA transcripts. A first-round RT-PCR of the TCR CDR3 used the HTBI primer set with the Qiagen OneStep RT-PCR kit. Libraries were constructed in a second round of multiplex PCR, after which size selection and purification were carried out. Libraries were sequenced paired-end with 100 bp reads on an Illumina HiSeq2000. In the source study's methods: SOAPnuke was used to process the raw data, with reads discarded if the reads contained adapters or uncalled bases, had a mean Phred below 15, or lacked an exact constant-primer or identifier match. COPE v1.2.5 was used to merge high-quality paired reads, and clonotypes were defined as unique nucleotide sequences. Clonotypes were aligned to IMGT TRBV, TRBD and TRBJ reference segments using MiTCR v1.1. The analysis was restricted to V-J combinations with a frequency above 0.0001, which together covered about 99% of the repertoires. The TCS score was defined as F50 (clonal expansion) divided by E x V (chaos), with BLOSUM62-based TCRdist calculated between CDR3 peptides within each V-J. Welch's t-statistics and random forest reduced 450 to 600 V-J features to around 14, which were used in a naive Bayes classifier (R e1071). The public reads were run again by TCRdb, first through fastp at Q25 and then through MiXCR, and only productive beta chains were kept. CDR3 protein duplicates are merged, each entry listing the most common genes and DNA. These V and J calls derive from TCRdb rather than the authors' analysis. This sample holds some 600,000 distinct CDR3 sequences; around 42% were observed only once. Approximately 8.2% of the sample is taken by the ten largest.

This clonotype was obtained from a woman aged 18-35 years with Graves' hyperthyroidism. Donor details come from another sample of the same person, matched by shared clones. Sequenced: peripheral blood or thyroid tissue (not recorded which).

The DNA reads as follows: TGCAGCGTTGAACCCGGGACAGAGCTTGAAGCTTTCTTT. This gives the protein CSVEPGTELEAFF. The V gene is TRBV29-1 and the J gene is TRBJ1-1, and 7 junctional nucleotides match TRBD1. The CDR3 starts with the cysteine, ends with the phenylalanine, and has 13 residues. This entry keeps only the CDR3 DNA: 39 bases, framed from base 1. Trimming leaves V shorter by 2 bases and J shorter by 7 bases, with the junction holding 7 bases beyond the gene matches. Based on the germline V gene, the CDR1 and CDR2 sequences are SQVTM and ANQGSEA.